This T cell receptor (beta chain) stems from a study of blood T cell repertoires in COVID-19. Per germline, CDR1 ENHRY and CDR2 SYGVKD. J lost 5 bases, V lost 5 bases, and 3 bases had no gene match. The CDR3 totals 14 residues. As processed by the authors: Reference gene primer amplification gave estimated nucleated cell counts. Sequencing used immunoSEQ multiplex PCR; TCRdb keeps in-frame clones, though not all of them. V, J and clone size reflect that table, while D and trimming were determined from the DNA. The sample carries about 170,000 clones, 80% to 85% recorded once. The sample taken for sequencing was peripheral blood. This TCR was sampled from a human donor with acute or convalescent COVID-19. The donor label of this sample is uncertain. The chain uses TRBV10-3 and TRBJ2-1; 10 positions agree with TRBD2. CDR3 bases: TGTGCCATCAGTTTCGGACTAGCGGACAATGAGCAGTTCTTC. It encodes CAISFGLADNEQFF.